This is a list of T cell receptor beta chains from one sample in a study of T-cell memory formation after mild COVID-19. Each CDR3 protein is one row after TCRdb ran MiXCR on the 5' RACE reads. Here the sample spans about 390,000 distinct CDR3 sequences, around a sixth being singletons. The sequenced sample consisted of PBMCs or a T cell subset sorted from them (not recorded which). The receptors originated from a man aged 18 to 29 who had mild COVID-19 (a few samples of this study predate the infection). Cell type and time point are not known. The CDR3 runs from the conserved cysteine through the conserved F or W. A D gene is named only where the DNA matches it firmly. A row's size may be missing; if present it is once, few, many or a size class.

V gene,J gene,CDR3 length,D gene,clone size,CDR3 DNA,CDR3 protein
TRBV4-2,TRBJ2-1,17,NA,NA,TGTGCCAGCAGCCTCCAACCCCAGGGTGGGCGATACAATGAGCAGTTCTTC,CASSLQPQGGRYNEQFF
TRBV4-3,TRBJ1-3,15,NA,NA,TGCGCCAGCAGCCTCGCGGTGGGCGCGGGCAACACCATATATTTT,CASSLAVGAGNTIYF
TRBV6-2/TRBV6-3,TRBJ2-1,11,NA,few,TGTGCCAGCAAGTTTTCCTATGAGCAGTTCTTC,CASKFSYEQFF
TRBV12-3/TRBV12-4,TRBJ1-1,15,NA,NA,TGTGCCAGCAGTCTACGACAGAATGTGAACACTGAAGCTTTCTTT,CASSLRQNVNTEAFF
TRBV7-6,TRBJ2-3,11,NA,NA,TGTGCCAGCGGGACGACCTTTACGCAGTATTTT,CASGTTFTQYF
TRBV7-9,TRBJ1-4,14,NA,NA,TGTGCCAGCAGCCCCGGGACAACCTTTGAAAAACTGTTTTTT,CASSPGTTFEKLFF
TRBV19,TRBJ2-7,12,NA,few,TGTGCCAGTACCTCGAACGAACGAATGCAGTACTTC,CASTSNERMQYF
TRBV12-3/TRBV12-4,TRBJ1-2,13,NA,few,TGTGCCAGCAGTCGAACAGGGAACTATGGCTACACCTTC,CASSRTGNYGYTF
TRBV7-2,TRBJ1-6,16,TRBD1,NA,TGTGCCAGCAGCCGGGACAGGGGAGCTTATAATTCACCCCTCCACTTT,CASSRDRGAYNSPLHF
TRBV4-3,TRBJ2-3,18,TRBD1,NA,TGCGCCAGCAGCCAAGCTCCCCGGACAGGGCGGTTTGAAGATACGCAGTATTTT,CASSQAPRTGRFEDTQYF
TRBV20-1,TRBJ1-1,15,NA,NA,TGCAGTGCCTCCACCCAACGCGAGTTGAACACTGAAGCTTTCTTT,CSASTQRELNTEAFF
TRBV9,TRBJ2-3,15,NA,few,TGTGCCAGCAGCCCGCATGAGCCTAGCACAGATACGCAGTATTTT,CASSPHEPSTDTQYF
TRBV25-1,TRBJ2-3,16,TRBD1,few,TGTGCCAGCACGGGGACGGGACAGGGGCGCACAGATACGCAGTATTTT,CASTGTGQGRTDTQYF
TRBV28,TRBJ2-1,16,NA,NA,TGTGCCAGCAGTTTAACCGGGACATCTAGCCCCAATGAGCAGTTCTTC,CASSLTGTSSPNEQFF
TRBV20-1,TRBJ2-1,14,TRBD1,NA,TGCAGTGCTATACCGGGACAGGCATACAATGAGCAGTTCTTC,CSAIPGQAYNEQFF
TRBV10-3,TRBJ2-5,16,NA,few,TGTGCCATCAGTGAGTCCCTACTAGCTAACCAAGAGACCCAGTACTTC,CAISESLLANQETQYF
TRBV3-1,TRBJ2-1,16,NA,NA,TGTGCCAGCAGCCAAAACAGGGGGGGTTCCTACAATGAGCAGTTCTTC,CASSQNRGGSYNEQFF
TRBV12-3/TRBV12-4,TRBJ2-2,17,TRBD2,NA,TGTGCCAGCAGTCCAGTGGGACTAGCGGGGTCCACCGGGGAGCTGTTTTTT,CASSPVGLAGSTGELFF
TRBV20-1,TRBJ1-2,13,NA,NA,TGCAGTGCTAGGGCCACCGGTAACTATGGCTACACCTTC,CSARATGNYGYTF
TRBV7-3,TRBJ2-3,15,NA,NA,TGTGCCAGCAGCTCGAGCGGAGGGTTAACAGATACGCAGTATTTT,CASSSSGGLTDTQYF
TRBV5-6,TRBJ2-3,17,TRBD2,few,TGTGCCAGCAGCTTGTGGGGGAATAGCGGGGGAACAGATACGCAGTATTTT,CASSLWGNSGGTDTQYF
TRBV6-2/TRBV6-3,TRBJ2-7,10,NA,few,TGTGCCAGTGGGACCTACGAGCAGTACTTC,CASGTYEQYF
TRBV18,TRBJ2-2,22,NA,few,TGTGCCAGCTCACCAGCCGTTTCCGTACGCAGAGACCTCCGCCTGAACACCGGGGAGCTGTTTTTT,CASSPAVSVRRDLRLNTGELFF
TRBV20-1,TRBJ2-7,15,TRBD2,NA,TGCAGTGCTAGAGATAGCGGGGGGTCGACCTACGAGCAGTACTTC,CSARDSGGSTYEQYF
TRBV12-3/TRBV12-4,TRBJ1-1,12,NA,few,TGTGCCAGCAGTTTGAGACTGGCAGAAGCTTTCTTT,CASSLRLAEAFF
TRBV6-2/TRBV6-3,TRBJ1-6,13,NA,NA,TGTGCCAGCAGTTACGCGGGCGGTCGACTTCTCCACTTT,CASSYAGGRLLHF
TRBV7-2,TRBJ2-3,16,NA,few,TGTGCCAGCAGCTTCCGTCCGGCCAAGACCACAGATACGCAGTATTTT,CASSFRPAKTTDTQYF
TRBV10-3,TRBJ1-4,14,TRBD1,NA,TGTGCCATCAGTGGGACAGGGGAAGGGGAAAAACTGTTTTTT,CAISGTGEGEKLFF
TRBV20-1,TRBJ1-2,14,NA,many,TGCAGTGCTAGAACCGAGGGACTGAACTATGGCTACACCTTC,CSARTEGLNYGYTF
TRBV12-3/TRBV12-4,TRBJ2-5,12,NA,few,TGTGCCAGCTCGGCTATTGGGGAGACCCAGTACTTC,CASSAIGETQYF
TRBV5-5,TRBJ2-3,14,NA,few,TGTGCCAGCAGCTTGTATGGAGGGGCAGATACGCAGTATTTT,CASSLYGGADTQYF
TRBV29-1,TRBJ1-2,14,NA,NA,TGCAGCGTTGAGGTGTCAGGGGATAACTATGGCTACACCTTC,CSVEVSGDNYGYTF
TRBV29-1,TRBJ1-1,10,TRBD1,NA,TGCAGCGTCGGACAGGACGAAGCTTTCTTT,CSVGQDEAFF
TRBV5-1,TRBJ2-5,11,NA,NA,TGCGCCAGCAACCTCCAAGAGACCCAGTACTTC,CASNLQETQYF
TRBV5-1,TRBJ1-4,14,NA,few,TGCGCCAGCAGCTTGGCGGAGAGTAATGAAAAACTGTTTTTT,CASSLAESNEKLFF
TRBV5-1,TRBJ2-3,16,TRBD1,NA,TGCGCCAGCAGACCCCGCGGACAGGGAAGTACAGATACGCAGTATTTT,CASRPRGQGSTDTQYF
TRBV6-5,TRBJ2-1,12,TRBD1,NA,TGTGCCAGCACTGGGACAGGCAATGAGCAGTTCTTC,CASTGTGNEQFF
TRBV18,TRBJ2-5,16,TRBD2,NA,TGTGCCAGCTCACCGGAAGCTAGCGGGGGCTCGGGGACCCAGTACTTC,CASSPEASGGSGTQYF
TRBV7-6,TRBJ2-5,17,TRBD2,NA,TGTGCCAGCAGCCCCTTGCTAGCGGGGGGACCTCAGGAGACCCAGTACTTC,CASSPLLAGGPQETQYF
TRBV16,TRBJ1-1,14,NA,NA,TGTGCCAGCAGCCAATCTCACAGTACCGCTGAAGCTTTCTTT,CASSQSHSTAEAFF
TRBV5-5,TRBJ1-4,15,NA,NA,TGTGCCAGCGGGGCCATAGAGGGGTATGCTGAAAAACTGTTTTTT,CASGAIEGYAEKLFF
TRBV5-1,TRBJ1-5,16,NA,NA,TGCGCCAGCAGCTTGGAACCCGGACAGACCAATCAGCCCCAGCATTTT,CASSLEPGQTNQPQHF
TRBV6-2/TRBV6-3,TRBJ2-7,14,TRBD2,NA,TGTGCCAGCAGTTACCTGGCGGGGGGATACGAGCAGTACTTC,CASSYLAGGYEQYF